Below, 29 T cell receptor beta chains from the same sample are listed, as sequenced in a study of cytomegalovirus exposure and HLA in healthy donors. This table comes from immunoSEQ multiplex PCR, and its TCRdb copy is limited to in-frame clones, with some not included. The sample yields about 360,000 clones, 70% to 90% seen once. The sample was PBMCs. These receptors were taken from a young woman in good health and CMV-seronegative.

The count of this clone is one. The sample has other DNA sequences that encode this CDR3 too. CDR3 protein: CASSIRQGATNEKLFF. DNA for the CDR3: TGTGCCAGTAGCATCCGACAGGGAGCAACTAATGAAAAACTGTTTTTT. The V call is TRBV19, the J call TRBJ1-4; 7 nucleotides align to TRBD1. Germline CDR1 reads LNHDA; CDR2 reads SQIVND (reference sequence). This CDR3 spans 16 amino acids. V dropped 6 bases and J dropped 0; count of bases not matched to a gene: 7.

The chain is built from TRBV5-1 and TRBJ2-3; weak D call: TRBD2 (6 bases). This CDR3 is built from 15 residues. Germline CDR1 and CDR2: SGHRS and YFSETQ. V lost 4 bases and J 4 bases, leaving 16 bases between the germline ends. CDR3 protein: CASSQMGGSPDTQYF. Written as DNA, the CDR3 is TGCGCCAGCAGCCAGATGGGGGGATCCCCAGATACGCAGTATTTT.

To note about this clone: The sample holds other DNA sequences that translate to the same CDR3. The rearrangement joins TRBV5-1 to TRBJ2-1; 8 positions agree with TRBD1. V was clipped by 3 bases and J by 0 bases; unmatched bases: 2. The CDR3 spans 15 residues. Germline V CDR1 and CDR2: SGHRS, YFSETQ. The DNA for the CDR3 is TGCGCCAGCAGCTCCGGGACAGGCTCCTACAATGAGCAGTTCTTC. Protein product: CASSSGTGSYNEQFF. Supplemented by reference TRBV5-1 and TRBJ2-1, the full variable domain reads KAGVTQTPRYLIKTRGQQVTLSCSPISGHRSVSWYQQTPGQGLQFLFEYFSETQRNKGNFPGRFSGRQFSNSRSEMNVSTLELGDSALYLCASSSGTGSYNEQFFGPGTRLTVL.

This rearrangement joins TRBV7-9 to TRBJ2-5; a possible D gene is TRBD2 (6 bases). Per the germline V gene, CDR1 is SEHNR and CDR2 is FQNEAQ (reference sequence). V was trimmed by 4 bases and J by 5 bases, leaving 11 bases between them. The CDR3 consists of 13 residues. In DNA, the CDR3 is TGTGCCAGCAGCTCCCCTGGGGGGGAGACCCAGTACTTC. As protein: CASSSPGGETQYF.

This chain joins TRBV7-9 and TRBJ1-1; a possible D gene is TRBD1 (5 bases). V gave up 4 bases and J gave up 3 bases, with 18 bases separating them. The CDR3 runs to 16 residues. Germline assignment: CDR1 SEHNR and CDR2 FQNEAQ (reference sequence). The CDR3 reads CASSSSGLGRDTEAFF. Written as DNA, the CDR3 is TGTGCCAGCAGCTCCTCGGGACTAGGGCGGGACACTGAAGCTTTCTTT.

The V gene is TRBV10-2, the J gene TRBJ1-3; 7 bases align to TRBD1. This CDR3 region has 16 residues. Germline V gives CDR1 WSHSY, CDR2 SAAADI. Germline trimming cut 1 base from V and 0 bases from J; bases unmatched to any gene: 3. CDR3 amino acids: CASSEYGTVSGNTIYF. Written as DNA, the CDR3 is TGCGCCAGCAGTGAGTACGGGACAGTCTCTGGAAACACCATATATTTT.

The sample holds a few counts of this clone. V gene TRBV2 combines with J gene TRBJ2-7; possibly TRBD1 for D (6 bases). Between the trimmed V and J ends, which lost 3 bases and 3 bases, there was a span of 12 bases. The CDR3 extends over 14 amino acids. The germline V gene encodes CDR1 SNHLY and CDR2 FYNNEI. The CDR3 nucleotides are TGTGCCAGCAGTGAGCCAGGGGTCATCTACGAGCAGTACTTC. Protein sequence: CASSEPGVIYEQYF.

The V and J genes are TRBV4-2 and TRBJ2-6; D is uncertain. Trimming stripped 0 bases from V and 4 bases from J, with 10 bases between. The CDR3 sequence is 16 residues long. Germline CDR1 reads LGHNA; CDR2 reads YNFKEQ. The CDR3 DNA reads as TGTGCCAGCAGCCAAGACCAGGATTCAGGGGCCAACGTCCTGACTTTC. Translated, it gives CASSQDQDSGANVLTF.

The rearrangement uses TRBV4-1 and TRBJ1-5; tentative D call: TRBD1 (6 bases). Germline V gives CDR1 MGHRA, CDR2 YSYEKL. The V end was cut by 2 bases, the J end by 1 base, with 21 bases between. CDR3 length: 19 amino acids. The CDR3 nucleotides read TGCGCCAGCAGCCAAACCTACAGGGACATGAAGGGAAGCAATCAGCCCCAGCATTTT. Residues: CASSQTYRDMKGSNQPQHF.

The chain links TRBV2 to TRBJ1-1; D call uncertain. Trimming left V 4 bases short and J 2 bases short, with 8 bases between. The CDR3 runs to 13 residues. The germline gives CDR1 SNHLY, CDR2 FYNNEI. The CDR3 spells CASSGRLNTEAFF. The CDR3 nucleotides are TGTGCCAGCAGTGGGAGACTTAACACTGAAGCTTTCTTT.

V is TRBV30 and J is TRBJ1-6, with D perhaps matching TRBD1 (6 bases). The CDR3 consists of 16 residues. Germline V lookup: CDR1 GTSNPN, CDR2 SVGIG (reference sequence). V was pared by 3 bases and J by 0 bases, with 12 bases between. The CDR3 spells CAWRATGSSYNSPLHF. In DNA, the CDR3 is TGTGCCTGGAGGGCGACAGGAAGCTCCTATAATTCACCCCTCCACTTT.

CDR3 DNA sequence: TGTGCCAGTAGCAACAGGGTATCAACTAATGAAAAACTGTTTTTT. This encodes CASSNRVSTNEKLFF. J is TRBJ1-4 and V is TRBV19, with D tentatively TRBD1 (6 bases). The germline V and J ends were trimmed by 6 bases and 0 bases, with 11 bases remaining between them. The germline gives CDR1 LNHDA, CDR2 SQIVND (reference sequence). CDR3 size: 15 residues.

This clone was found a few times. The chain combines TRBV19 with TRBJ2-1, with 10 bases aligning to TRBD1. Trimming took 6 bases from V and 4 from J; bases not matched to a gene: 6. Germline-derived CDR1 and CDR2 are LNHDA and SQIVND (reference sequence). The CDR3 runs to 15 residues. The CDR3 DNA sequence: TGTGCCAGTAGCGCACCGGGACAGGGGTACAATGAGCAGTTCTTC. Protein product: CASSAPGQGYNEQFF.

This clone appeared a single time. V usage is TRBV2 and J usage is TRBJ2-1; 11 bases agree with TRBD2. Unmatched junction bases numbered 6, after V lost 2 bases and J lost 3 bases. This CDR3 comprises 17 residues. Germline-derived CDR1 and CDR2 are SNHLY and FYNNEI. The CDR3 DNA is TGTGCCAGCAGTGAACTCGATCTAGCGGGGGGCTACAATGAGCAGTTCTTC. This encodes CASSELDLAGGYNEQFF.

The chain couples TRBV7-6 to TRBJ2-7; weak D call: TRBD2 (5 bases). Between the trimmed V and J ends, which lost 5 bases and 5 bases, there was a span of 16 bases. Germline CDR1 reads SGHVS; CDR2 reads FNYEAQ. The CDR3 totals 14 residues. CDR3 sequence (DNA): TGTGCCAGCAGCCCTCAGACGGGGTTCCACGAGCAGTACTTC. Translating gives CASSPQTGFHEQYF.

The chain recombines TRBV2 with TRBJ2-4; TRBD2 matches at 13 bases. After removal of 8 bases from V and 1 base from J, the junction contained 8 bases not matched to a gene. Germline CDR1 and CDR2: SNHLY and FYNNEI. The CDR3 loop spans 17 amino acids. CDR3 sequence reads: CASLGLAGTPAKNIQYF. Here the CDR3 DNA reads TGTGCCAGCCTGGGACTAGCGGGAACGCCGGCCAAAAACATTCAGTACTTC. The whole variable domain, remainder taken from reference TRBV2 and TRBJ2-4, is EPEVTQTPSHQVTQMGQEVILRCVPISNHLYFYWYRQILGQKVEFLVSFYNNEISEKSEIFDDQFSVERPDGSNFTLKIRSTKLEDSAMYFCASLGLAGTPAKNIQYFGAGTRLSVL.

The sample holds one count of this clone. V and J are TRBV6-6 and TRBJ2-2, with D unresolved. Per the germline V gene, CDR1 is MNHNY and CDR2 is SVGAGI (reference sequence). The CDR3 sequence is 11 residues long. Trimming stripped 6 bases from V and 5 bases from J, with 4 bases between. CDR3 region: CASSPTGELFF. CDR3 bases: TGTGCCAGCAGCCCTACCGGGGAGCTGTTTTTT.

The chain couples TRBV20-1 to TRBJ1-5, with D possibly TRBD1 on 6 matching bases. Germline lookup yields CDR1 DFQATT and CDR2 SNEGSKA (reference sequence). There are 11 residues in the CDR3. The V end was cut by 6 bases, the J end by 6 bases, with 9 bases between. For the CDR3, the DNA is TGCAGTGCCGGGGGGGCTCAGCCCCAGCATTTT. This codes for CSAGGAQPQHF.

The chain employs TRBV10-1 and TRBJ2-2; D is possibly TRBD2 (5 bases). Per germline, CDR1 WNHNN and CDR2 SYGVQD (reference sequence). V was pared by 6 bases and J by 3 bases, with 17 bases between. The CDR3 spans 16 residues. This CDR3 reads CASSREGAGDTGELFF. CDR3 bases: TGCGCCAGCAGCCGCGAGGGAGCTGGAGACACCGGGGAGCTGTTTTTT.

This clone was seen only a few times. The DNA for the CDR3 is TGTGCCAGCAGCAAACGTAAGAGGGCACTCTATGGCTACACCTTC. Encoded protein: CASSKRKRALYGYTF. V is TRBV21-1 and J is TRBJ1-2. TRBV21-1 is noted as a pseudogene. The length of the CDR3 is 15 residues.

This clone was recorded only once. The gene calls are TRBV9 and TRBJ1-1; 8 nucleotides line up with TRBD1. The CDR3 spans 15 residues. Germline loops: CDR1 SGDLS, CDR2 YYNGEE. V dropped 2 bases and J dropped 1; count of bases not matched to a gene: 4. The CDR3 coding sequence is TGTGCCAGCAGCGTTAGGACAGGGCCGAACACTGAAGCTTTCTTT. Its translation is CASSVRTGPNTEAFF.

The chain uses TRBV6-1 and TRBJ2-7, with 8 bases identical to TRBD1. Germline V gene lookup returns CDR1 MNHNS and CDR2 SASEGT. The CDR3 has 16 residues. J was trimmed by 7 bases and V by 3 bases; bases with no gene match: 14. The CDR3 here is CASSELAGGQVDEQYF. In DNA form, the CDR3 reads TGTGCCAGCAGTGAGTTGGCTGGGGGACAGGTGGATGAGCAGTACTTC.

The chain joins TRBV28 to TRBJ1-2; 9 nucleotides match TRBD1. This CDR3 has 14 residues. V lost 8 bases, J lost 0 bases, and 4 bases stayed unmatched. Germline V gene data show CDR1 as MDHEN and CDR2 as SYDVKM. The CDR3 DNA reads TGTGCCAGCGGGACAGGGCCAGCTAACTATGGCTACACCTTC. Translating it yields CASGTGPANYGYTF.

The genes are TRBV2 and TRBJ1-2, with 9 bases identical to TRBD1. The CDR3 contains 14 residues. J was trimmed by 1 base and V by 7 bases; bases with no gene match: 4. Germline values: CDR1 SNHLY, CDR2 FYNNEI. The CDR3 DNA reads TGTGCCAGCACTATGGACAGGGGTAACTATGGCTACACCTTC. Translated, it gives CASTMDRGNYGYTF.

The chain couples TRBV7-9 to TRBJ1-2; 9 nucleotides agree with TRBD1. CDR1 is SEHNR and CDR2 is FQNEAQ in the germline V gene (reference sequence). The CDR3 extends over 15 amino acids. Losses at the gene ends were 5 bases for V and 6 bases for J; bases not matched to a gene: 10. This CDR3 is CASSPNPGQGDGYTF. The CDR3 DNA sequence: TGTGCCAGCAGCCCGAATCCGGGACAGGGCGATGGCTACACCTTC.

CDR3 nucleotides: TGTGCCAGCAGCCCTTCCCGGGATACGCAGTATTTT. Its protein is CASSPSRDTQYF. This chain uses TRBV7-3 with TRBJ2-3; D ambiguous. CDR1 SGHTA and CDR2 FQGTGA come from the germline V gene. V was trimmed by 5 bases and J by 6 bases, leaving 9 bases between them. CDR3 length: 12 residues.

The V and J genes are TRBV30 and TRBJ1-3, with 7 positions matching TRBD1. After removal of 4 bases from V and 7 bases from J, the junction contained 7 bases not matched to a gene. Germline assignment: CDR1 GTSNPN and CDR2 SVGIG (reference sequence). The CDR3 contains 13 residues. CDR3 sequence reads: CAWTGGQINTIYF. The DNA for the CDR3 is TGTGCCTGGACCGGGGGACAGATCAACACCATATATTTT.

This clone was observed a few times. The rearrangement links TRBV7-8 to TRBJ1-6, with TRBD1 matching 7 bases. This CDR3 has 14 residues. V lost 5 bases, J lost 5 bases, and 3 bases stayed unmatched. Germline-derived CDR1 and CDR2 are SGHVS and FQNEAQ. DNA of the CDR3: TGTGCCAGCAGCCCGGGACAGAATAATTCACCCCTCCACTTT. This gives the protein CASSPGQNNSPLHF.

V usage is TRBV6-5 and J usage is TRBJ2-7; maybe TRBD1 (5 bases). V lost 2 bases and J 0 bases, leaving 8 bases between the germline ends. This CDR3 is 14 amino acids long. Germline loops: CDR1 MNHEY, CDR2 SVGAGI. CDR3 in DNA: TGTGCCAGCAGTTACCGGACACACTCCTACGAGCAGTACTTC. Translating it yields CASSYRTHSYEQYF.